This T cell receptor beta chain was recorded in a study of CD8+CD57+ T cells in acquired aplastic anemia. At the level of the study: Sorted cells (CD4+ and CD8+) yielded DNA amounts that averaged about 3.4 ug.

Genomic DNA acted as the template from which TCR beta VDJ combination and CDR3 sequence profiling were carried out. TCRdb called the reads again in MiXCR, with one record for every CDR3 protein. The table records about 180,000 distinct CDR3 sequences, roughly 60% of them present only once. An expansion of CD8+CD57+ cells by flow cytometry had been shown in patients chosen for sequencing. The diagnosis in all patients was severe acquired aplastic anemia. Patients were therapy-naive when their blood was sampled. This clonotype was picked up many times. Trimming cost V 1 base and J 3 bases, with 13 bases left between them. CDR1 and CDR2 (germline): SGHDT, YYEEEE. The CDR3 totals 15 residues.

Material for sequencing was sorted CD4+, CD8+, or CD8+CD57+ T cells (not recorded which) from PBMCs. The gene calls are TRBV5-6 and TRBJ1-2; D is undetermined. This clonotype was sampled from a human donor with aplastic anemia. The CDR3 nucleotides read TGTGCCAGCAGCTTGATACGTGTTGTGGACTATGGCTACACCTTC. Encoded protein: CASSLIRVVDYGYTF.